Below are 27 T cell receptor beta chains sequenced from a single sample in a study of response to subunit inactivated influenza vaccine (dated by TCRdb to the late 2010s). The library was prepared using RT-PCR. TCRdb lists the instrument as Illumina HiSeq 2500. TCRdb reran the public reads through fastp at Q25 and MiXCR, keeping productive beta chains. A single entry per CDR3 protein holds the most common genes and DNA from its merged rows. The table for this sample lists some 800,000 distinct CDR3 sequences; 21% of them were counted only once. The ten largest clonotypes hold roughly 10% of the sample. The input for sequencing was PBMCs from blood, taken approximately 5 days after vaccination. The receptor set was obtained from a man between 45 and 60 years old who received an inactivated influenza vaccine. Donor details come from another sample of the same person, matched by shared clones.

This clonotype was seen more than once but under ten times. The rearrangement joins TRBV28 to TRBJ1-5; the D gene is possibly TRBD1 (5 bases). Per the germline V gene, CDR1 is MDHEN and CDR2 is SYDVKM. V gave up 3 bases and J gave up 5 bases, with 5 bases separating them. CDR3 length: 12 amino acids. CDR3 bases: TGTGCCAGCAGTTTGACAGATCAGCCCCAGCATTTT. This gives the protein CASSLTDQPQHF.

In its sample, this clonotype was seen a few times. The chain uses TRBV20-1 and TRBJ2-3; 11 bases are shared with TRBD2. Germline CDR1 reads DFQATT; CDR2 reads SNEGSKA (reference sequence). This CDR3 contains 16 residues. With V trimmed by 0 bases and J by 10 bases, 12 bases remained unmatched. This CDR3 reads CSARDNSGRAGSAQYF. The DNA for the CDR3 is TGCAGTGCTAGAGATAATAGCGGGAGGGCCGGGTCTGCGCAGTATTTT.

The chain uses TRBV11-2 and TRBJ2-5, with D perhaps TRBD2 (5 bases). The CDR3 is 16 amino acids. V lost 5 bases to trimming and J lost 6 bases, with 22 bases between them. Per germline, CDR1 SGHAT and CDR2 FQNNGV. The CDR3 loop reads CASSASKLPGIQTQYF. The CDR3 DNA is TGTGCCAGCAGCGCTAGTAAGCTCCCGGGAATCCAGACCCAGTACTTC.

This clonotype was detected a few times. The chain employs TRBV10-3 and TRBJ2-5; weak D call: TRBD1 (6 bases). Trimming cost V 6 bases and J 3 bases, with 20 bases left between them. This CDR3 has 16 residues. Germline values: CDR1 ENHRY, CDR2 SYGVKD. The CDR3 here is CAIRDTGRGNKETQYF. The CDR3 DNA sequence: TGTGCCATCAGGGACACGGGAAGGGGGAACAAAGAGACCCAGTACTTC.

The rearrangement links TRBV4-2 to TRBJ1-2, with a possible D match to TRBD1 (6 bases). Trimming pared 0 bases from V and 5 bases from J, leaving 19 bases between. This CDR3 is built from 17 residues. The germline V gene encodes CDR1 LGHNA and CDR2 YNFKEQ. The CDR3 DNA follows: TGTGCCAGCAGCCAAGATGGGATATTTCCAGGGGATTATGGCTACACCTTC. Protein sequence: CASSQDGIFPGDYGYTF.

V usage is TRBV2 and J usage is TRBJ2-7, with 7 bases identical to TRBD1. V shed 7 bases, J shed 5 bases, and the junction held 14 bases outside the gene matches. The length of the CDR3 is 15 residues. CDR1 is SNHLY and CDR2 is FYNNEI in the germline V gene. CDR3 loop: CASISGRGYIHEQYF. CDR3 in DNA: TGTGCCAGCATTTCTGGCAGGGGGTACATTCACGAGCAGTACTTC. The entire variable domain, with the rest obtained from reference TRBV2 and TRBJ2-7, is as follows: EPEVTQTPSHQVTQMGQEVILRCVPISNHLYFYWYRQILGQKVEFLVSFYNNEISEKSEIFDDQFSVERPDGSNFTLKIRSTKLEDSAMYFCASISGRGYIHEQYFGPGTRLTVT.

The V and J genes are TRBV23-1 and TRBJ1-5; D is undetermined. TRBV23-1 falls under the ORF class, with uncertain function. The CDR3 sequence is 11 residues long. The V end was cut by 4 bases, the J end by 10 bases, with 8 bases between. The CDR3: CASSPRDPQHF. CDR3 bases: TGCGCCAGCAGTCCCCGAGATCCCCAGCATTTT.

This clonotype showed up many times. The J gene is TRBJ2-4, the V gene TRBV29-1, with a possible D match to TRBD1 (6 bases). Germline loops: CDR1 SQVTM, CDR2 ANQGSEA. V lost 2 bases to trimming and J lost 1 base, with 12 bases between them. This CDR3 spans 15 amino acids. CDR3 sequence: CSVESGGPAKNIQYF. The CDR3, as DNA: TGCAGCGTTGAATCTGGGGGCCCTGCCAAAAACATTCAGTACTTC.

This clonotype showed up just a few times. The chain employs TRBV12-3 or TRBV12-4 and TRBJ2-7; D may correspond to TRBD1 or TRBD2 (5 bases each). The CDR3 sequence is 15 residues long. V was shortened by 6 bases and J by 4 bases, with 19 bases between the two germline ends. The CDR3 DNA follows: TGTGCCAGCAGCCTCCGGGACGGCGAAGGTTACGAGCAGTACTTC. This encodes CASSLRDGEGYEQYF.

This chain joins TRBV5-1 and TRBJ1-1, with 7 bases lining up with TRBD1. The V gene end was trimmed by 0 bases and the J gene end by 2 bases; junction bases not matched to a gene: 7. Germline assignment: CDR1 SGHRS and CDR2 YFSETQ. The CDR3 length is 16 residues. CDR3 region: CASSLVAGGSNTEAFF. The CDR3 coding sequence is TGCGCCAGCAGCTTGGTCGCAGGGGGTTCTAACACTGAAGCTTTCTTT.

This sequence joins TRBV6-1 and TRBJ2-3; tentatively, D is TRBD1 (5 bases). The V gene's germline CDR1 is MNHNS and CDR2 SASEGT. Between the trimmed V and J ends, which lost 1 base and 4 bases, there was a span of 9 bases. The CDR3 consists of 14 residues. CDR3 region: CASSEVGDADTQYF. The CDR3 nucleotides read TGTGCCAGCAGTGAAGTAGGGGATGCAGATACGCAGTATTTT.

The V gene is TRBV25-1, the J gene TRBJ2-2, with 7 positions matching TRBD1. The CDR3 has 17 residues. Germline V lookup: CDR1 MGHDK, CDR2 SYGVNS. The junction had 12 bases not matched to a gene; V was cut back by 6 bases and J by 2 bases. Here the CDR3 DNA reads TGTGCCAGCAGGCAGACAGGGCATGTCTATAACACCGGGGAGCTGTTTTTT. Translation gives CASRQTGHVYNTGELFF.

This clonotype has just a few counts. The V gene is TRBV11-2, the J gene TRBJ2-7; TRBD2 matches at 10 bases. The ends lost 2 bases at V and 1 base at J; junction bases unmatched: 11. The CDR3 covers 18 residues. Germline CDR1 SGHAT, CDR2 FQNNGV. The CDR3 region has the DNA TGTGCCAGCAGCTTAAGGCCTGTCGGACTAGCGGTATCCTACGAGCAGTACTTC. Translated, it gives CASSLRPVGLAVSYEQYF.

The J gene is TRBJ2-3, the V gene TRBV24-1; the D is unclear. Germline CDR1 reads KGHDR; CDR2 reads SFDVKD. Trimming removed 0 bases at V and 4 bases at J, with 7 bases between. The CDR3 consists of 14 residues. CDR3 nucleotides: TGTGCCACCAGTGATTTGGGTATAGCAGATACGCAGTATTTT. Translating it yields CATSDLGIADTQYF.

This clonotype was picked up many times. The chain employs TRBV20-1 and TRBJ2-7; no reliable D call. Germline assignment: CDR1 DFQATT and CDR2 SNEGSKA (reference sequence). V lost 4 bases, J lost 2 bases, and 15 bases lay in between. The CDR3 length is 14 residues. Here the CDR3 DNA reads TGCAGTGCTACCATGCCACTCTCGACCTACGAGCAGTACTTC. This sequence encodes CSATMPLSTYEQYF.

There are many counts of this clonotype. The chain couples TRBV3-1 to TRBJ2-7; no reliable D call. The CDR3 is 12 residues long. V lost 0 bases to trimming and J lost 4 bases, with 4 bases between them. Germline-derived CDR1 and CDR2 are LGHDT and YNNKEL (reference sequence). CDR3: CASSQEWYEQYF. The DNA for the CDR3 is TGTGCCAGCAGCCAAGAGTGGTACGAGCAGTACTTC.

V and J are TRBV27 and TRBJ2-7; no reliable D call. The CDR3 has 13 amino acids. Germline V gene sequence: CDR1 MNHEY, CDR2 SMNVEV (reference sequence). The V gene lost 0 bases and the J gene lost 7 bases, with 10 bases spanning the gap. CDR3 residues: CASSLSLTGEQYF. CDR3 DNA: TGTGCCAGCAGTTTATCCCTGACGGGTGAGCAGTACTTC.

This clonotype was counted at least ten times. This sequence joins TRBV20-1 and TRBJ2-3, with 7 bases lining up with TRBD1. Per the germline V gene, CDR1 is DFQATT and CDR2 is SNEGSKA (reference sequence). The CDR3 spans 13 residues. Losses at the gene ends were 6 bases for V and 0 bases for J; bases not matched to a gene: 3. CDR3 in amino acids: CSARTGSTDTQYF. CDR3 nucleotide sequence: TGCAGTGCAAGGACAGGTAGCACAGATACGCAGTATTTT.

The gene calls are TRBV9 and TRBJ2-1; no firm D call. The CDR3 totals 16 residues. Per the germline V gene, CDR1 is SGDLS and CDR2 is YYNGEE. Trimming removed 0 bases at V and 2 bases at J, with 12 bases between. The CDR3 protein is CASSVVSSRAYNEQFF. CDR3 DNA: TGTGCCAGCAGCGTAGTTTCCAGCCGAGCCTACAATGAGCAGTTCTTC.

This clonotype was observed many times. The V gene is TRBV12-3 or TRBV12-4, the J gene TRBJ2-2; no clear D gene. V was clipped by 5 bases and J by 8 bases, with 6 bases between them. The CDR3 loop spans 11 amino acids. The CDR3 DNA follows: TGTGCCAGCAGTCCTAGAGGGGAGCTGTTTTTT. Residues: CASSPRGELFF.

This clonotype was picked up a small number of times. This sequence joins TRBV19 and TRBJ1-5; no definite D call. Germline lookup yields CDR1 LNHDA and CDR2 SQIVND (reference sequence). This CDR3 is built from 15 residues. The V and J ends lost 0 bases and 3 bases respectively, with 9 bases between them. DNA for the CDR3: TGTGCCAGTAGTATAGATGTGGCACTCAATCAGCCCCAGCATTTT. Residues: CASSIDVALNQPQHF.

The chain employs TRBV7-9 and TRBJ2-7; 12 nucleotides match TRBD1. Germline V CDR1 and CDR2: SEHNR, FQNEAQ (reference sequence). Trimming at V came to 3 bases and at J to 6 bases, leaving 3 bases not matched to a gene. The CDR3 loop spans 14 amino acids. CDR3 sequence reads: CASSFGTGGAEQYF. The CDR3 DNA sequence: TGTGCCAGCAGCTTCGGGACAGGGGGCGCCGAGCAGTACTTC. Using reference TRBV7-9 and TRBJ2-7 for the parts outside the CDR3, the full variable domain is DTGVSQNPRHKITKRGQNVTFRCDPISEHNRLYWYRQTLGQGPEFLTYFQNEAQLEKSRLLSDRFSAERPKGSFSTLEIQRTEQGDSAMYLCASSFGTGGAEQYFGPGTRLTVT.

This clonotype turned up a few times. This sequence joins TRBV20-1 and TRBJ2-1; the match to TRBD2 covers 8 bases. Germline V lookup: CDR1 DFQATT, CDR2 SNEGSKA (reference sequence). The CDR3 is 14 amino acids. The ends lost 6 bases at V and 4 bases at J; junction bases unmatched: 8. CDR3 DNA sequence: TGCAGTGCCTTTTCTCTAGCGGGTTACAATGAGCAGTTCTTC. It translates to CSAFSLAGYNEQFF.

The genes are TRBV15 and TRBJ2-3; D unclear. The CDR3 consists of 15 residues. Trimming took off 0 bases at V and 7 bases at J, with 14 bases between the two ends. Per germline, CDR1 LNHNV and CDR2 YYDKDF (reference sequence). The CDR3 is CATSRDLGSPYTQYF. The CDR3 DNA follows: TGTGCCACCAGCAGAGATTTAGGTAGCCCGTATACGCAGTATTTT.

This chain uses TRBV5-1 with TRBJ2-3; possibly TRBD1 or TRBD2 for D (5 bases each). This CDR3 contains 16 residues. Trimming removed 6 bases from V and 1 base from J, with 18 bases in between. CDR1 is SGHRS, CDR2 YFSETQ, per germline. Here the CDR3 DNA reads TGCGCCAGCAAGGGACGATCAGAGATTGGCACAGATACGCAGTATTTT. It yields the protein CASKGRSEIGTDTQYF.

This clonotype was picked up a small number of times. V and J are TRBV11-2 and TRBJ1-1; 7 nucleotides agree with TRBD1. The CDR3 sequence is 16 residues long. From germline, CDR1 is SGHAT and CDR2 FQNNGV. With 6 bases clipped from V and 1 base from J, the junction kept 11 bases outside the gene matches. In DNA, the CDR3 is TGTGCCAGCAGAGTCAGTTCCGGGACAGCGAACACTGAAGCTTTCTTT. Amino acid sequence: CASRVSSGTANTEAFF.

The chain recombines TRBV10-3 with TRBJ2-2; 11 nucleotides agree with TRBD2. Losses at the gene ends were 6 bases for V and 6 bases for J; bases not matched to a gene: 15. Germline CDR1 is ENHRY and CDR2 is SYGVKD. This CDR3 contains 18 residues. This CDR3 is CAIRSLVLAGESAGELFF. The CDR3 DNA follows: TGTGCCATCAGGTCGTTGGTACTAGCGGGAGAATCGGCCGGGGAGCTGTTTTTT.